This T cell receptor (beta chain) comes out of a study of T cells in Graves' hyperthyroidism and ophthalmopathy. Points from the study as a whole: Appearing also in blood were most of the thyroid clonotypes expanded above 0.001.

Details on this clonotype: Its antigen is unidentified.

Germline V lookup: CDR1 MRHNA, CDR2 SNTAGT. Trimming took off 3 bases at V and 4 bases at J, with 21 bases between the two ends. The CDR3 sequence is 17 residues long. For ophthalmopathy patients, the Clinical Activity Score was at least 3 and the NOSPECS grade at least 4; duration was under 3 months. The CDR3 regions of TCR beta were amplified from RNA transcripts. RT-PCR in the first round (using the HTBI primer set) targeted the TCR CDR3. One entry per CDR3 protein results from TCRdb running MiXCR on the multiplex PCR reads. The table shows around 270,000 distinct CDR3 sequences, with roughly a fifth occurring only once.

Sequencing used blood. The rearrangement joins TRBV6-4 to TRBJ1-1, with unresolved D. The sequence was collected from a middle-aged man with Graves' ophthalmopathy. The CDR3 region is CASSEVPGLGGGTEAFF. DNA of the CDR3: TGTGCCAGCAGTGAGGTCCCAGGCTTGGGTGGAGGCACTGAAGCTTTCTTT.